A single sample is the source of the 17 T cell receptor beta chains below, sequenced in a study of cytomegalovirus exposure and HLA in healthy donors. The PCR used 60 Vbeta and 13 Jbeta primers. The data were produced by immunoSEQ multiplex PCR, yet TCRdb's version contains in-frame clones alone and is incomplete. The sample includes about 140,000 clones, roughly four fifths of them seen just once. Material: PBMCs. The source is a man in his late teens or twenties in good health and CMV-seropositive.

The chain joins TRBV6-1 to TRBJ2-7, with D possibly matching TRBD1 (5 bases). The CDR3 runs to 13 residues. Germline loops: CDR1 MNHNS, CDR2 SASEGT. Trimming left V 0 bases short and J 6 bases short, with 9 bases between. The CDR3 region is CASSEARRAEQYF. CDR3 sequence (DNA): TGTGCCAGCAGTGAAGCGCGCAGGGCCGAGCAGTACTTC.

This clone was seen a few times. J is TRBJ2-7 and V is TRBV10-3; 10 positions agree with TRBD1. Germline lookup yields CDR1 ENHRY and CDR2 SYGVKD. The junction had 8 bases not matched to a gene; V was cut back by 6 bases and J by 6 bases. The CDR3 extends over 14 amino acids. The CDR3 DNA reads TGTGCCATCAGGGGGACAGGGGCCTCTGGCGAGCAGTACTTC. Encoded protein: CAIRGTGASGEQYF.

A note on this clone: The same CDR3 arises from other DNA sequences in this sample as well. This chain links TRBV27 with TRBJ1-1; 7 bases fit TRBD1. V was clipped by 6 bases and J by 6 bases; unmatched bases: 13. There are 15 residues in the CDR3. Germline V lookup: CDR1 MNHEY, CDR2 SMNVEV (reference sequence). The CDR3 sequence: CASSETTTGNSEAFF. CDR3 in DNA: TGTGCCAGCAGCGAAACGACGACAGGGAATTCTGAAGCTTTCTTT.

This clone was detected only once. CDR3 nucleotides: TGTGCCAGCAGCGCTCAGGGGGCGAGTGGCTACACCTTC. Translating it yields CASSAQGASGYTF. V is TRBV9 and J is TRBJ1-2; 8 nucleotides agree with TRBD1. V was clipped by 3 bases and J by 7 bases; unmatched bases: 5. The CDR3 length is 13 residues. CDR1 is SGDLS and CDR2 is YYNGEE in the germline V gene.

This clone was seen a handful of times. The V and J genes are TRBV6-4 and TRBJ1-1, with TRBD1 matching 10 bases. The J segment lost 7 bases and the V segment lost 3 bases, leaving 8 bases of the junction unmatched. This CDR3 comprises 15 residues. The germline gives CDR1 MRHNA, CDR2 SNTAGT. CDR3 protein: CASSDVGQGEVEAFF. DNA for the CDR3: TGTGCCAGCAGTGATGTAGGACAGGGGGAGGTTGAAGCTTTCTTT.

V is TRBV27 and J is TRBJ2-7; possibly TRBD2 for D (5 bases). CDR3 length: 14 amino acids. Germline V gene lookup returns CDR1 MNHEY and CDR2 SMNVEV (reference sequence). V lost 4 bases, J lost 4 bases, and 14 bases lay in between. The CDR3 DNA sequence: TGTGCCAGCAGTTCCGGGGATGGCTTTTACGAGCAGTACTTC. Encoded protein: CASSSGDGFYEQYF.

This rearrangement joins TRBV27 to TRBJ1-5; TRBD1 matches 7 bases. The CDR3 spans 13 residues. After removal of 5 bases from V and 4 bases from J, the junction contained 2 bases not matched to a gene. CDR1 is MNHEY, CDR2 SMNVEV, per germline (reference sequence). The CDR3 loop reads CASSRTGNQPQHF. CDR3 DNA: TGTGCCAGCAGTAGGACAGGAAATCAGCCCCAGCATTTT.

V gene TRBV9 combines with J gene TRBJ2-1; D possibly corresponds to TRBD2 (5 bases). This CDR3 is built from 15 residues. Germline V gene lookup returns CDR1 SGDLS and CDR2 YYNGEE. The V end was cut by 3 bases, the J end by 0 bases, with 10 bases between. CDR3 nucleotide sequence: TGTGCCAGCAGCGCCCTAGCAGACTCCTACAATGAGCAGTTCTTC. Protein sequence: CASSALADSYNEQFF.

The chain joins TRBV7-8 to TRBJ2-7, with a possible D match to TRBD2 (6 bases). From germline, CDR1 is SGHVS and CDR2 FQNEAQ. V was trimmed by 0 bases and J by 3 bases, leaving 12 bases between them. The CDR3 totals 15 residues. DNA for the CDR3: TGTGCCAGCAGCTTAGCCCGGACCGGGGGCTACGAGCAGTACTTC. Amino acids: CASSLARTGGYEQYF. The full variable domain, its missing parts supplied by reference TRBV7-8 and TRBJ2-7, is GAGVSQSPRYKVAKRGQDVALRCDPISGHVSLFWYQQALGQGPEFLTYFQNEAQLDKSGLPSDRFFAERPEGSVSTLKIQRTQQEDSAVYLCASSLARTGGYEQYFGPGTRLTVT.

The chain carries TRBV7-8 and TRBJ2-7, with 9 bases aligning to TRBD1. Trimming cost V 5 bases and J 3 bases; bases outside gene matches: 2. This CDR3 is 13 amino acids long. Looked up from germline, CDR1 is SGHVS and CDR2 is FQNEAQ. CDR3 sequence reads: CASSGQGRYEQYF. The CDR3 nucleotides are TGTGCCAGCAGCGGACAGGGGCGCTACGAGCAGTACTTC.

The chain has TRBV27 and TRBJ2-1; TRBD2 matches 12 bases. The V segment lost 2 bases and the J segment 4 bases; nucleotides outside the gene matches: 0. Germline loops: CDR1 MNHEY, CDR2 SMNVEV (reference sequence). The CDR3 contains 15 residues. The CDR3, as DNA: TGTGCCAGCAGTTTAGGGACTAGCGGGTACAATGAGCAGTTCTTC. This translates into CASSLGTSGYNEQFF.

The chain recombines TRBV10-2 with TRBJ1-5, with a tentative D call TRBD1 (5 bases). Between the trimmed V and J ends, which lost 5 bases and 2 bases, there was a span of 16 bases. The CDR3 spans 16 residues. CDR1 is WSHSY, CDR2 SAAADI, per germline. Written as DNA, the CDR3 is TGCGCCAGCAGTCGCAGGGAACCCGGCGGCAATCAGCCCCAGCATTTT. This sequence encodes CASSRREPGGNQPQHF.

The gene calls are TRBV27 and TRBJ1-4; 8 bases line up with TRBD1. Per germline, CDR1 MNHEY and CDR2 SMNVEV (reference sequence). Losses at the gene ends were 7 bases for V and 3 bases for J; bases not matched to a gene: 7. This CDR3 has 15 amino acids. The CDR3 protein is CASKLQGAANEKLFF. The CDR3 DNA reads TGTGCCAGCAAACTCCAGGGGGCGGCTAATGAAAAACTGTTTTTT.

On this clone: The sample holds other DNA sequences that translate to the same CDR3. The gene calls are TRBV5-1 and TRBJ2-1; a possible D gene is TRBD1 (6 bases). The CDR3 contains 13 residues. CDR1 is SGHRS and CDR2 is YFSETQ in the germline V gene. The V and J ends lost 2 bases and 3 bases respectively, with 6 bases between them. The CDR3 nucleotides are TGCGCCAGCAGCTTAGGGGGCTACAATGAGCAGTTCTTC. Amino acids: CASSLGGYNEQFF.

This clone was detected a few times. J is TRBJ2-7 and V is TRBV4-1; 8 nucleotides align to TRBD2. From germline, CDR1 is MGHRA and CDR2 YSYEKL. The CDR3 spans 16 residues. Unmatched junction bases numbered 4, after V lost 0 bases and J lost 0 bases. The CDR3 loop reads CASSQDQRGGSYEQYF. Written as DNA, the CDR3 is TGCGCCAGCAGCCAAGATCAACGGGGGGGCTCCTACGAGCAGTACTTC.

The V and J genes are TRBV15 and TRBJ2-2, with D perhaps matching TRBD2 (5 bases). Germline CDR1 and CDR2: LNHNV and YYDKDF (reference sequence). The CDR3 has 14 residues. Trimming took 1 base from V and 7 from J, leaving 10 bases between them. The CDR3 reads CATSRGGLSGELFF. The CDR3 DNA reads as TGTGCCACCAGCAGAGGAGGGCTAAGCGGGGAGCTGTTTTTT.

The chain uses TRBV2 and TRBJ2-1; a possible D gene is TRBD2 (5 bases). Germline V gene sequence: CDR1 SNHLY, CDR2 FYNNEI. The V gene lost 5 bases and the J gene lost 3 bases, with 17 bases spanning the gap. The length of the CDR3 is 16 residues. The CDR3 loop reads CASSPEASRGYNEQFF. The DNA for the CDR3 is TGTGCCAGCAGTCCTGAGGCTAGCAGAGGCTACAATGAGCAGTTCTTC.